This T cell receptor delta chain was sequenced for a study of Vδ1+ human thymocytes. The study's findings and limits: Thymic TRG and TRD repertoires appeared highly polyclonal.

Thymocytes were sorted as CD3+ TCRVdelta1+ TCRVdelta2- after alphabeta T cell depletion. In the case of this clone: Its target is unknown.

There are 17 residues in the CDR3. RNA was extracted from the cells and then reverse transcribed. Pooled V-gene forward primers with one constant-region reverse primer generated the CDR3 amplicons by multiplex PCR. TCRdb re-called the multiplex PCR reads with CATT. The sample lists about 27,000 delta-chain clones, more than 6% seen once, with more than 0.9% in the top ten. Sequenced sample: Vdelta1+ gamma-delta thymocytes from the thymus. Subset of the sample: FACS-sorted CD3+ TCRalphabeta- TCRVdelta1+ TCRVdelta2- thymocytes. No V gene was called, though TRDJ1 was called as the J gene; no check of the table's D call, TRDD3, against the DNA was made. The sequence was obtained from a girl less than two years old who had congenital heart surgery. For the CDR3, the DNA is TGTGCTCTTGGGGAAAAAACTCCTACGGGGGATACGGATAAACTCATCTTT. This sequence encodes CALGEKTPTGDTDKLIF.